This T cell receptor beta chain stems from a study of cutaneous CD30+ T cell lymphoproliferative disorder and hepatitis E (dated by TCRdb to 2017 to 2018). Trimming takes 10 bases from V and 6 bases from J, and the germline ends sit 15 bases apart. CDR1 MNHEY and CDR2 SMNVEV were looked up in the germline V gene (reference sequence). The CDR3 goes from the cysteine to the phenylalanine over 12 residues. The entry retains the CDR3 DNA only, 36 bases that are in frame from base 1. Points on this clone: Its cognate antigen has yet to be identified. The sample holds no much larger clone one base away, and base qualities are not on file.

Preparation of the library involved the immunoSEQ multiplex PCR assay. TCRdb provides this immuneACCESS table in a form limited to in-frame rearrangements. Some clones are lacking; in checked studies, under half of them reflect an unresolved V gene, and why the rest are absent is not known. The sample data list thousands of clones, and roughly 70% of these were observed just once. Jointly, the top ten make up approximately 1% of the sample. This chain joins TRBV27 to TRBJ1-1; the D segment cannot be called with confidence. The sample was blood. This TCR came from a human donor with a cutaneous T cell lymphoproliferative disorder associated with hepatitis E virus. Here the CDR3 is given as CATQDRGPEAFF. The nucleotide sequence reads TGTGCCACCCAGGACCGAGGGCCTGAAGCTTTCTTT.